Here is one T cell receptor (beta chain) with its context. From germline, CDR1 is MNHEY and CDR2 SMNVEV (reference sequence). This CDR3 is built from 18 residues. J lost 0 bases, V lost 5 bases, and 11 bases had no gene match. These data originate in a study of identical twins. Each CDR3 protein gets one entry after TCRdb re-called the 5' RACE reads with MiXCR. The table lists hundreds of thousands of distinct CDR3 sequences, about 20% of them singletons. The sample was also reused in another study, on T cells expressing NK-cell markers. Per that paper: Researchers report these clonotypes also headed the CD3+CD56-NKG2C+ fraction in a few donors.

Sample: PBMCs. The sequence was obtained from a young woman in good health. The V and J genes are TRBV27 and TRBJ2-7; 12 bases line up with TRBD2. CDR3 nucleotide sequence: TGTGCCAGCAGTCCTATCCCGAGGACTAGCGGGGACTCCTACGAGCAGTACTTC. This sequence encodes CASSPIPRTSGDSYEQYF.